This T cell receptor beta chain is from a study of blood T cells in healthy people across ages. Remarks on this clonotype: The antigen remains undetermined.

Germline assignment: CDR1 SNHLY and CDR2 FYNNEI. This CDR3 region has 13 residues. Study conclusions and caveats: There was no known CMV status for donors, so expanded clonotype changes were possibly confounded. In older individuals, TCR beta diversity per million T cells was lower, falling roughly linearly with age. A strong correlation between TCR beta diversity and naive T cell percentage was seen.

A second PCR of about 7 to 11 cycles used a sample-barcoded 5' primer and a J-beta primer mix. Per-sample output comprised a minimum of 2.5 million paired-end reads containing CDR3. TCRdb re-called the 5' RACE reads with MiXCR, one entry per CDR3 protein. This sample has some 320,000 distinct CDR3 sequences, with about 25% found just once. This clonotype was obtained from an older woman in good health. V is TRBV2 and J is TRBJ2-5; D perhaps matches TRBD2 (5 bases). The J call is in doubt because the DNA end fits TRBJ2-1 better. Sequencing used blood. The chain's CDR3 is CASHGLPGNEQFF. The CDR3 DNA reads TGTGCCAGCCACGGGCTTCCGGGGAATGAGCAGTTCTTC.